The TCR beta chain described here comes from a study of blood T cells in healthy people across ages. A sample-barcoded 5' primer and a J-beta primer mix were used in a second PCR of roughly 7 to 12 cycles. TCRdb itself ran the 5' RACE reads through MiXCR, one entry per CDR3 protein. Here the sample spans 1.8 million or so distinct CDR3 sequences, about two fifths being singletons. This clonotype was recorded at least ten times. The CDR3 runs 13 residues. Germline CDR1 is MNHEY and CDR2 is SMNVEV (reference sequence). V lost 3 bases and J 1 base, leaving 7 bases between the germline ends. The source material was blood. The receptor was derived from a human donor in good health. The V gene is TRBV27, the J gene TRBJ2-7; D gene ambiguous. The CDR3 protein is CASSLTHSYEQYF. The CDR3 DNA reads as TGTGCCAGCAGTTTGACCCATTCCTACGAGCAGTACTTC.